The source of this T cell receptor (beta chain) is a study of blood T cells in healthy people across ages. As for the study in general: About one barcoded beta molecule was captured per two T cells (by template switching).

Every sample had a minimum of 6.5 million PBMCs isolated. Germline-derived CDR1 and CDR2 are SQVTM and ANQGSEA. V shed 8 bases and J shed 7 bases, with 17 bases lying between them. The CDR3 runs to 13 residues. Study results and limitations: Expanded clonotype changes were possibly confounded by unknown donor CMV status.

For the second PCR, which ran for about 7 to 11 cycles, a sample-barcoded 5' primer and a J-beta primer mix were used. Via MiXCR, TCRdb re-called the 5' RACE reads, giving one row per CDR3 protein. The sample shows about 1,500,000 distinct CDR3 sequences, roughly 40% of them seen only once. This clonotype was found a few times. Its target is not known. This sequence was found in a woman younger than 35 in good health. The sample was blood. V gene TRBV29-1 combines with J gene TRBJ2-2; perhaps D is TRBD1 or TRBD2 (5 bases each). The CDR3 spells CSTREQGVGELFF. CDR3 in DNA: TGCAGCACAAGGGAGCAGGGTGTCGGGGAGCTGTTTTTT.